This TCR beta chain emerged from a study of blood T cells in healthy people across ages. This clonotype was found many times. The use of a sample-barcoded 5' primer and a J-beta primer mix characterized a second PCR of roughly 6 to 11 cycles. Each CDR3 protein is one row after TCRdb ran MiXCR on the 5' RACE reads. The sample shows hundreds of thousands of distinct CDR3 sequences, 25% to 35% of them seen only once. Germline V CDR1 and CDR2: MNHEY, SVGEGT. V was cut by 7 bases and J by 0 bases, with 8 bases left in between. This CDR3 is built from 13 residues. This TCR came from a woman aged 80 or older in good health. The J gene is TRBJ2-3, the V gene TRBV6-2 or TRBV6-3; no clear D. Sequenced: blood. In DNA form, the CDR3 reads TGTGCCAGCATGCCCGAAAGCACAGATACGCAGTATTTT. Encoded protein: CASMPESTDTQYF.